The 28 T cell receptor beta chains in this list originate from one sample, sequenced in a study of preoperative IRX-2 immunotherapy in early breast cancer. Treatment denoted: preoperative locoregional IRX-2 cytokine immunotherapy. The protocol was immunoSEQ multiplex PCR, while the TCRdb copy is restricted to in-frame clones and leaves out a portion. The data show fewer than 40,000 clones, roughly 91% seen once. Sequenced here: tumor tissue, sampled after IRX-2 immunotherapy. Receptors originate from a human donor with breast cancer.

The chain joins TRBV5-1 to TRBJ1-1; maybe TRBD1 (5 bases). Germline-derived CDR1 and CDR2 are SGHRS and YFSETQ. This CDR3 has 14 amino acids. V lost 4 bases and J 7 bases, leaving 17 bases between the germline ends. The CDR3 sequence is CASSLGREQDEAFF. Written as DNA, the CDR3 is TGCGCCAGCAGCCTAGGCAGGGAGCAAGATGAAGCTTTCTTT.

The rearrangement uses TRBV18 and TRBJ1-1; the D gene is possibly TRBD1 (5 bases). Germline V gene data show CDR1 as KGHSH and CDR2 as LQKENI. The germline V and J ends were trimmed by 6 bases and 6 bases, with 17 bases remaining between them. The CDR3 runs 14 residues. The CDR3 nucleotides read TGTGCCAGCTCCCCGGCTAAGGGGTGGGCTGAAGCTTTCTTT. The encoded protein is CASSPAKGWAEAFF.

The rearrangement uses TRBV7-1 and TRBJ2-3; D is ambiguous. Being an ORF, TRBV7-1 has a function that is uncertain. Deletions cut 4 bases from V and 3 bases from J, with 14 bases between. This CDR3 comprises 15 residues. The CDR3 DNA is TGTGCCAGCAGCTTAGGACCAACAAGGACAGATACGCAGTATTTT. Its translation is CASSLGPTRTDTQYF.

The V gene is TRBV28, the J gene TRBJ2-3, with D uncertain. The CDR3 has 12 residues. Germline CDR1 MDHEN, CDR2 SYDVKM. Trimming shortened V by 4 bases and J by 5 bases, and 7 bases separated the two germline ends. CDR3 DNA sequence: TGTGCCAGCAGTTCATCCATAGATACGCAGTATTTT. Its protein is CASSSSIDTQYF.

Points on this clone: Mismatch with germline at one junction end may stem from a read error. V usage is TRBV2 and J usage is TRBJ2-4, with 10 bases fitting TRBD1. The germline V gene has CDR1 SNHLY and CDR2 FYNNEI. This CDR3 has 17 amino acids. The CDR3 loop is CASSEPPWGQGKNIQYF. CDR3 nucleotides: TGTGCCAGCAGTGAACCGCCTTGGGGACAGGGGAAAAATATTCAGTACTTC.

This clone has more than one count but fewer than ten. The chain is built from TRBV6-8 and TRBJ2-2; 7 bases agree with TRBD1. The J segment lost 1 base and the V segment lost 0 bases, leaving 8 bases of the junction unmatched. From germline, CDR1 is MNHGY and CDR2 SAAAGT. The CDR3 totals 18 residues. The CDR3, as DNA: TGTGCCAGCAGTTACTCGCCACAGGGGCAAAGGAACACCGGGGAGCTGTTTTTT. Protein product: CASSYSPQGQRNTGELFF.

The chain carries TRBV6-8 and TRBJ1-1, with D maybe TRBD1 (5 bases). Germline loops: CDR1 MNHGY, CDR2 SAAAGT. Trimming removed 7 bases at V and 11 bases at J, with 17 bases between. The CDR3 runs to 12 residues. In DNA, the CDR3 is TGTGCCAGCACCCTCTCGACAGAATCGGCTTTCTTT. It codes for CASTLSTESAFF.

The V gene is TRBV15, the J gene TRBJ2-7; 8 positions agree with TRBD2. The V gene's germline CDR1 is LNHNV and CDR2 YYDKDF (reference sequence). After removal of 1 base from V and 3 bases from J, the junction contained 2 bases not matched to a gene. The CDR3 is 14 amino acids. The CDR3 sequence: CATSRAAGGYEQYV. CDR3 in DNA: TGTGCCACCAGCAGAGCGGCGGGGGGCTACGAGCAGTACGTC.

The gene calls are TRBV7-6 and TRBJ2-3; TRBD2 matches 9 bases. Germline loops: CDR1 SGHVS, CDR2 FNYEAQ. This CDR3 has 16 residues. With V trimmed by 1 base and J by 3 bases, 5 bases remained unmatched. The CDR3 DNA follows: TGTGCCAGCAGCTTAGGGGTAGCGGGGGCAACAGATACGCAGTATTTT. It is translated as CASSLGVAGATDTQYF.

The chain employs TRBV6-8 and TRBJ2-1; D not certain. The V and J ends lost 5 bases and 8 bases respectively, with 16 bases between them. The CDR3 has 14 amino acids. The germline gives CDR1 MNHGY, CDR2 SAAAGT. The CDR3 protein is CASSDLTRVDEQFF. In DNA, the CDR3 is TGTGCCAGCAGTGACCTAACAAGGGTCGATGAGCAGTTCTTC.

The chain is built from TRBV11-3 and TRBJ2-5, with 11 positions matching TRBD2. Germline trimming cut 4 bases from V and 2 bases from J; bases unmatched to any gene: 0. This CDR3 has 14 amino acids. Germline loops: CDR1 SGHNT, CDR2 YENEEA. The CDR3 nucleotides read TGTGCCAGCAGCTCTAGCGGGGGGCAAGAGACCCAGTACTTC. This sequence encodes CASSSSGGQETQYF.

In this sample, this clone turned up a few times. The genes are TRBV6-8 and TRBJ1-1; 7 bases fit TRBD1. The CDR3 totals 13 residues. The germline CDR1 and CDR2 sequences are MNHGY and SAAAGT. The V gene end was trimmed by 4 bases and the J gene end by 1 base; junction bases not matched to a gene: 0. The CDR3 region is CASSWTGNTEAFF. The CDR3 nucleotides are TGTGCCAGCAGTTGGACAGGGAACACTGAAGCTTTCTTT.

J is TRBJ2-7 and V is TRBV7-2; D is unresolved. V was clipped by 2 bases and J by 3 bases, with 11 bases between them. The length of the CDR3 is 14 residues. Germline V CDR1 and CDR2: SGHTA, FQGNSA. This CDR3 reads CASSLSWLDYEQYV. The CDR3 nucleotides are TGTGCCAGCAGCTTATCGTGGCTAGACTACGAGCAGTACGTC.

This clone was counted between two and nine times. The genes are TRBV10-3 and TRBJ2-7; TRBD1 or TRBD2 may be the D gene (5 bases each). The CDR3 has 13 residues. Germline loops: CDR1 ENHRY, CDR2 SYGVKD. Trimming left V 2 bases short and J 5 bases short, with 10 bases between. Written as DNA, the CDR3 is TGTGCCATCAGTGAGGGTCGGGACCACGAGCAGTACGTC. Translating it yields CAISEGRDHEQYV.

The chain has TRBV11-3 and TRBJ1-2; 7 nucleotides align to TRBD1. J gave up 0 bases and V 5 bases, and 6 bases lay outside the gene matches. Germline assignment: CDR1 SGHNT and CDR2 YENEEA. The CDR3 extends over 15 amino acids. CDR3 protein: CASSDRAFTNYGYTF. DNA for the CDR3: TGTGCCAGCAGCGACAGGGCGTTTACTAACTATGGCTACACCTTC. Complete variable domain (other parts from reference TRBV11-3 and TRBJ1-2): EAGVVQSPRYKIIEKKQPVAFWCNPISGHNTLYWYLQNLGQGPELLIRYENEEAVDDSQLPKDRFSAERLKGVDSTLKIQPAELGDSAVYLCASSDRAFTNYGYTFGSGTRLTVV.

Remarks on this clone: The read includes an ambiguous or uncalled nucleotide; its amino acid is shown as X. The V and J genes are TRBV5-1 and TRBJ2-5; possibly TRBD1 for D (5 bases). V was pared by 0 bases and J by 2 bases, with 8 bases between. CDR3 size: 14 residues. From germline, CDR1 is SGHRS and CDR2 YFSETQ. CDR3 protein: CASSLGQXQETQYF. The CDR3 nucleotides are TGCGCCAGCAGCTTGGGACAGCAMCAAGAGACCCAGTACTTC.

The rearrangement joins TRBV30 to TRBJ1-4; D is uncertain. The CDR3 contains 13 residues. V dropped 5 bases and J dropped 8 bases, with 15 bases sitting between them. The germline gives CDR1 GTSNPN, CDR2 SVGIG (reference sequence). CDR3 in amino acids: CAWSSGPDEKLFF. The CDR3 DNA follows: TGTGCCTGGTCCTCCGGGCCGGACGAAAAACTGTTTTTT.

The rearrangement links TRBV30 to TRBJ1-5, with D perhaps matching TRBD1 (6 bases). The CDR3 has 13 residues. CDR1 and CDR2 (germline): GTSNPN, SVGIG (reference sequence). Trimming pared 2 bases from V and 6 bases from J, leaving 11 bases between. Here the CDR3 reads CAWSPQGIQPQHF. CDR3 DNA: TGTGCCTGGAGTCCCCAGGGGATTCAGCCCCAGCATTTT.

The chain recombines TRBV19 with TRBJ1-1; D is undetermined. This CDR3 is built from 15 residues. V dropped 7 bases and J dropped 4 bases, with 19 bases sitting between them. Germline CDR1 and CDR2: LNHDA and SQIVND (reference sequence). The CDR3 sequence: CASNRGGVWGTEAFF. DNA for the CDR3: TGTGCCAGTAATCGGGGTGGGGTATGGGGCACTGAAGCTTTCTTT.

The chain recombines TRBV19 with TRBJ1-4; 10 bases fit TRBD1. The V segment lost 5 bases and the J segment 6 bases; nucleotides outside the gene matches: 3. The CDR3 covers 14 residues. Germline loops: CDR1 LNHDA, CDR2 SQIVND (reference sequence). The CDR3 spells CASSAGQGYEKLFF. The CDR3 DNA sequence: TGTGCCAGTAGTGCGGGACAGGGGTATGAAAAACTGTTTTTT.

CDR3 sequence (DNA): TGCGCCAGCAGCTTGGTCGGATCTGGAAACACCATATATTTT. Translated: CASSLVGSGNTIYF. The chain joins TRBV5-1 to TRBJ1-3, with D unresolved. Germline V gene sequence: CDR1 SGHRS, CDR2 YFSETQ. The CDR3 contains 14 residues. Trimming cost V 0 bases and J 1 base, with 5 bases left between them.

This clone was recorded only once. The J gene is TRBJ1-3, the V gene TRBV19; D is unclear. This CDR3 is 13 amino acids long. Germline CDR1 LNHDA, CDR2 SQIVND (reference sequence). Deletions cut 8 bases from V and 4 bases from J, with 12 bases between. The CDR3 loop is CASSSTRGNTIYF. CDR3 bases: TGTGCCAGTTCATCAACCAGGGGAAACACCATATATTTT. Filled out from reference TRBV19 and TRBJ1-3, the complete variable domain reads DGGITQSPKYLFRKEGQNVTLSCEQNLNHDAMYWYRQDPGQGLRLIYYSQIVNDFQKGDIAEGYSVSREKKESFPLTVTSAQKNPTAFYLCASSSTRGNTIYFGEGSWLTVV.

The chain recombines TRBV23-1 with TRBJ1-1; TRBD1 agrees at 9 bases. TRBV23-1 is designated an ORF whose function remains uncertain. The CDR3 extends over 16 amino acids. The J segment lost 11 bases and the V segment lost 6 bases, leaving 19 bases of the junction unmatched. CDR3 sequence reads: CASSQDPGQGKIDAFF. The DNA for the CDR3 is TGCGCCAGCAGCCAAGACCCGGGACAGGGTAAAATTGATGCTTTCTTT.

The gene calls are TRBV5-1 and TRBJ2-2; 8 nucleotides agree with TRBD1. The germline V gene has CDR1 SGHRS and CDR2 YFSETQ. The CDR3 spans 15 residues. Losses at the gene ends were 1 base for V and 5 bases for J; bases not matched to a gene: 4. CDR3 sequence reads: CASSLQGARTGELFF. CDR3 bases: TGCGCCAGCAGCTTGCAGGGGGCAAGAACCGGGGAGCTGTTTTTT. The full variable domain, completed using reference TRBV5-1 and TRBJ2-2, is KAGVTQTPRYLIKTRGQQVTLSCSPISGHRSVSWYQQTPGQGLQFLFEYFSETQRNKGNFPGRFSGRQFSNSRSEMNVSTLELGDSALYLCASSLQGARTGELFFGEGSRLTVL.

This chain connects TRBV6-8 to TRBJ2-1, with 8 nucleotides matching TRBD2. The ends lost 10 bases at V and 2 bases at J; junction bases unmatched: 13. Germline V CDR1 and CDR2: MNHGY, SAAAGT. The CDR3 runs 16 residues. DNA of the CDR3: TGTGCCATCGGCCGGGGGGGCAGGTCGACCTACAATGAGCAGTTCTTC. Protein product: CAIGRGGRSTYNEQFF.

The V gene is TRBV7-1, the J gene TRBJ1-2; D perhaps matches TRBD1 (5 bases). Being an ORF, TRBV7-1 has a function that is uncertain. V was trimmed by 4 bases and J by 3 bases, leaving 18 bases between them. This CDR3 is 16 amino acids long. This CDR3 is CASSLGVGRAYYGYTF. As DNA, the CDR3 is TGTGCCAGCAGCTTAGGGGTGGGCAGGGCCTACTATGGCTACACCTTC.

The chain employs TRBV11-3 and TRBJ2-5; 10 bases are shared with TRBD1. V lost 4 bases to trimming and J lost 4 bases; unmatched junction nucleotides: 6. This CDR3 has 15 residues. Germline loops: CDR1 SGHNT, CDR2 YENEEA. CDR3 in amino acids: CASSYTGTGVETQYF. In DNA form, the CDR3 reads TGTGCCAGCAGCTATACCGGGACAGGGGTAGAGACCCAGTACTTC.

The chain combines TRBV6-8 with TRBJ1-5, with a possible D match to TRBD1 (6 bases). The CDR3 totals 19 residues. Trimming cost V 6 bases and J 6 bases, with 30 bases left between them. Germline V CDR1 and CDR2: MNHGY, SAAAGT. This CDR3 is CASSHPLGGALGFRQPQHF. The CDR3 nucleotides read TGTGCCAGCAGCCACCCCCTCGGGGGGGCCTTAGGATTCCGTCAGCCCCAGCATTTT.